The rows below give T cell receptor beta chains drawn from one sample of a study of T cell clusters in autoimmune cytopenias. TCRdb reprocessed the multiplex PCR reads; each CDR3 protein has one entry and no DNA is given. This table lists 5,000 or so distinct CDR3 sequences. This same sample was also part of a study on T cell repertoires in aging, cancer and after chemotherapy.

Sequencing input: peripheral blood. Receptor source: a human donor in good health. The CDR3 runs from the conserved cysteine through the conserved F or W. Part of the rows lack a size; the others show once, few, many or a class for expanded clones.

. | TRBJ2-1 | TRBV5-4 | CASNKNLEAQFF
medium-sized | TRBJ1-2 | TRBV19 | CASSTSGLYGYTF
medium-sized | TRBJ1-6 | TRBV5-6 | CASSYRDRAGSPLHF
. | TRBJ2-3 | TRBV7-9 | CASKLGGDTQYF
. | TRBJ1-3 | TRBV11-3 | CASSLTGQAGNTIYF
medium-sized | TRBJ2-3 | TRBV5-4 | CASSQGSIRGIRITDTQYF
medium-sized | TRBJ1-1 | TRBV11-3 | CASSPRTGRYTEAFF
. | TRBJ1-2 | TRBV14 | CASSQEIWSPNYGYTF
medium-sized | TRBJ1-1 | TRBV19 | CASSIVQGLMNTEAFF
medium-sized | TRBJ2-1 | TRBV19 | CASSRDSGNEQFF
medium-sized | TRBJ2-2 | TRBV6-2/TRBV6-3 | CASSYTMPGLALNTGELFF